These 14 T cell receptor beta chains came from one sample sequenced in a study of T-cell memory formation after mild COVID-19. TCRdb ran MiXCR on the 5' RACE reads and lists one entry per CDR3 protein. The repertoire holds hundreds of thousands of distinct CDR3 sequences, 14% seen once, with under 25% in the top ten. Sequences were obtained from PBMCs or a T cell subset sorted from them (not recorded which). These receptors originate from a man between 18 and 29 years old who had mild COVID-19 (a few samples of this study predate the infection). Cell type and time point are not known.

The chain employs TRBV10-3 and TRBJ2-7; 12 nucleotides line up with TRBD1. CDR3 length equals 12 residues. J was trimmed by 7 bases and V by 8 bases; bases with no gene match: 3. Germline lookup yields CDR1 ENHRY and CDR2 SYGVKD. Here the CDR3 reads CAIRDRGQEQYF. CDR3 in DNA: TGTGCCATCCGGGACAGGGGGCAAGAGCAGTACTTC.

A few counts support this clonotype. The rearrangement joins TRBV11-2 to TRBJ2-7; D ambiguous. The CDR3 sequence is 13 residues long. Trimming removed 3 bases at V and 0 bases at J, with 6 bases between. Germline V lookup: CDR1 SGHAT, CDR2 FQNNGV. The CDR3 loop is CASSFQYSYEQYF. The DNA for the CDR3 is TGTGCCAGCAGCTTCCAGTACTCCTACGAGCAGTACTTC.

The V and J genes are TRBV7-3 and TRBJ1-6; D gene uncertain. V was cut by 5 bases and J by 3 bases, with 5 bases left in between. CDR3 length: 13 residues. The germline V gene encodes CDR1 SGHTA and CDR2 FQGTGA. CDR3 loop: CASSRDYNSPLHF. The CDR3 region has the DNA TGTGCCAGCAGCCGGGACTATAATTCACCCCTCCACTTT.

The chain employs TRBV3-1 and TRBJ2-5; D ambiguous. V shed 1 base and J shed 4 bases, with 10 bases lying between them. CDR3 length: 14 residues. Germline V gene data show CDR1 as LGHDT and CDR2 as YNNKEL (reference sequence). CDR3 in amino acids: CASSQGPARETQYF. The CDR3 region has the DNA TGTGCCAGCAGCCAAGGGCCCGCACGAGAGACCCAGTACTTC.

This clonotype has a handful of counts. The CDR3 DNA sequence: TGTGCCATCCGCGGGACAGGGTCTTTGGAGACCCAGTACTTC. Translation: CAIRGTGSLETQYF. V and J are TRBV10-3 and TRBJ2-5; 9 positions match TRBD1. The germline CDR1 and CDR2 sequences are ENHRY and SYGVKD. The CDR3 is 14 residues long. V lost 8 bases to trimming and J lost 5 bases; unmatched junction nucleotides: 9.

The chain combines TRBV11-2 with TRBJ2-5, with D perhaps matching TRBD2 (6 bases). The CDR3 extends over 13 amino acids. Germline assignment: CDR1 SGHAT and CDR2 FQNNGV. Trimming pared 6 bases from V and 0 bases from J, leaving 8 bases between. DNA of the CDR3: TGTGCCAGCAGGGACTACTACCAAGAGACCCAGTACTTC. Translation: CASRDYYQETQYF.

This clonotype was counted a few times. The chain joins TRBV11-2 to TRBJ2-6; D not resolved. The ends were cut back, 5 bases at V and 0 bases at J, with 11 bases in the middle. CDR3 size: 16 residues. CDR1 is SGHAT, CDR2 FQNNGV, per germline. In DNA, the CDR3 is TGTGCCAGCAGCCCACGTACAGACTCTGGGGCCAACGTCCTGACTTTC. The encoded protein is CASSPRTDSGANVLTF.

The J gene is TRBJ2-3, the V gene TRBV7-2; tentative D call: TRBD2 (6 bases). There are 15 residues in the CDR3. Trimming removed 4 bases at V and 4 bases at J, with 15 bases between. CDR1 and CDR2 from the germline V gene are SGHTA and FQGNSA. CDR3 bases: TGTGCCAGCAGCTCCGCCTCGACTAGATCAGATACGCAGTATTTT. Translated: CASSSASTRSDTQYF.

The chain couples TRBV12-3 or TRBV12-4 to TRBJ2-6; possible D gene TRBD1, 5 bases. The CDR3 extends over 14 amino acids. With 8 bases removed from V and 2 bases from J, the gap between germline ends came to 10 bases. CDR3 nucleotides: TGTGCCAGCGATGGGGCAACTGGGGCCAACGTCCTGACTTTC. It translates to CASDGATGANVLTF.

The rearrangement links TRBV7-8 to TRBJ1-5; maybe TRBD1 (5 bases). V lost 1 base, J lost 6 bases, and 16 bases lay in between. The germline V gene encodes CDR1 SGHVS and CDR2 FQNEAQ. The CDR3 length is 16 residues. CDR3 DNA: TGTGCCAGCAGCTTAGAGGGGCGGTCCGGCGGTCAGCCCCAGCATTTT. This encodes CASSLEGRSGGQPQHF. Full variable domain (remainder filled in from reference TRBV7-8 and TRBJ1-5): GAGVSQSPRYKVAKRGQDVALRCDPISGHVSLFWYQQALGQGPEFLTYFQNEAQLDKSGLPSDRFFAERPEGSVSTLKIQRTQQEDSAVYLCASSLEGRSGGQPQHFGDGTRLSIL.

This clonotype was picked up a small number of times. The chain employs TRBV10-3 and TRBJ2-5, with TRBD2 identical over 14 bases. The CDR3 is 17 amino acids. The J segment lost 1 base and the V segment lost 3 bases, leaving 4 bases of the junction unmatched. Germline CDR1 and CDR2: ENHRY and SYGVKD. DNA for the CDR3: TGTGCCATCAGTGACCCGACTAGCGGGGGGGCCCAAGAGACCCAGTACTTC. Its protein is CAISDPTSGGAQETQYF.

The CDR3 sequence: CAISSGTGTVEAFF. DNA of the CDR3: TGTGCCATCAGTAGCGGGACAGGGACCGTTGAAGCTTTCTTT. The chain links TRBV10-3 to TRBJ1-1, with 9 bases fitting TRBD1. The trim removed 5 bases at V and 7 bases at J, leaving 8 bases unmatched. The length of the CDR3 is 14 residues. CDR1 is ENHRY and CDR2 is SYGVKD in the germline V gene.

The chain has TRBV5-1 and TRBJ2-2, with D unclear. CDR1 SGHRS and CDR2 YFSETQ come from the germline V gene. V was cut by 1 base and J by 0 bases, with 7 bases left in between. The CDR3 contains 15 residues. The CDR3 here is CASSLRVPNTGELFF. CDR3 sequence (DNA): TGCGCCAGCAGCTTGCGGGTCCCGAACACCGGGGAGCTGTTTTTT.

The J gene is TRBJ2-1, the V gene TRBV7-9, with 8 bases lining up with TRBD1. The germline V gene has CDR1 SEHNR and CDR2 FQNEAQ (reference sequence). The CDR3 is made up of 15 amino acids. V lost 3 bases to trimming and J lost 4 bases; unmatched junction nucleotides: 5. The CDR3 loop reads CASSLGQAGYNEQFF. In nucleotides, the CDR3 is TGTGCCAGCAGCTTGGGACAGGCGGGGTACAATGAGCAGTTCTTC.